This T cell receptor (beta chain) appears in the sequencing data of a study of Ad26.COV2.S vaccination and SARS-CoV-2 variants. TCRdb's copy holds only in-frame clones and misses some; the assay was immunoSEQ multiplex PCR. The data show more than 300,000 clones, with 85% seen just once and under 2.5% held by the top ten. The CDR3 totals 20 residues. Per the germline V gene, CDR1 is LGHDT and CDR2 is YNNKEL (reference sequence). Trimming took 4 bases from V and 0 from J; bases not matched to a gene: 9. Treatment indicated: roughly 18 received Ad26.COV2.S at low or high dose, single or two shots; 5 received placebo; per-sample allocation not given. Day 63 following the first vaccine or placebo injection was when the samples were taken.

The source is a person aged 18 to 65 who received the Ad26.COV2.S COVID-19 vaccine or a placebo. The sequenced sample was peripheral blood, obtained in a trial of Ad26.COV2.S vaccine versus placebo. The rearrangement joins TRBV3-1 (or the pseudogene TRBV3-2) to TRBJ2-2; 15 bases line up with TRBD2. CDR3 in amino acids: CASSPRTSGGGFANTGELFF. The CDR3 DNA reads TGTGCCAGCAGCCCCCGGACTAGCGGGGGGGGATTCGCGAACACCGGGGAGCTGTTTTTT.